This T cell receptor (beta chain) was sequenced during a study of technical replicates of blood from a few donors. This table comes from immunoSEQ multiplex PCR, and its TCRdb copy is limited to in-frame clones, with some not included. The table includes 15,000 to 20,000 clones, 65% to 85% detected once. The trim removed 5 bases at V and 5 bases at J, leaving 7 bases unmatched. This CDR3 is built from 14 residues. CDR1 and CDR2 (germline): SNHLY, FYNNEI. This clone was found a few times. Sequencing was performed on PBMCs. This receptor was identified in a human donor in good health. V gene TRBV2 combines with J gene TRBJ1-2; TRBD1 matches at 8 bases. CDR3 protein: CASSIQGVGYGYTF. Here the CDR3 DNA reads TGTGCCAGCAGTATACAGGGGGTAGGGTATGGCTACACCTTC. Supplemented by reference TRBV2 and TRBJ1-2, the full variable domain reads EPEVTQTPSHQVTQMGQEVILRCVPISNHLYFYWYRQILGQKVEFLVSFYNNEISEKSEIFDDQFSVERPDGSNFTLKIRSTKLEDSAMYFCASSIQGVGYGYTFGSGTRLTVV.